Below, 27 T cell receptor delta chains from the same sample are listed, as sequenced in a study of γδ T cells in repeated Plasmodium falciparum infection. TCRdb redid the clone calls on the multiplex PCR reads with CATT. This sample has 85,000 to 90,000 delta-chain clones, with roughly 1.4% found just once. Gammadelta T cells were flow-sorted from PBMC into Vgamma9/Vdelta2+ and Vdelta2-negative populations for bulk analysis. The sequencing sample was made of gamma-delta T cells from blood. The receptors here all came from a pool of human donors (malaria-infected and uninfected, not separated).

A few counts support this clone. The chain couples TRDV1 to TRDJ2, with TRDD3 identical over 7 bases. CDR1 and CDR2 (germline): TSWWSYY, QGS. The CDR3 is 17 amino acids. The V and J ends lost 4 bases and 8 bases, in that order; junction bases with no gene match: 16. CDR3: CALGGAFSCLGVAQLFF. In DNA, the CDR3 is TGTGCTCTTGGGGGGGCCTTCTCCTGCCTGGGGGTGGCACAACTCTTCTTT.

This clone has a handful of counts. With a far larger clone one base away, a read error is the likely cause. The same CDR3 can be traced to other DNA sequences in this sample. There is no J gene call, but TRDV1 is given as the V gene; the table's D gene call, TRDD3, was not cross checked with the DNA. The CDR3 extends over 20 amino acids. Germline CDR1 reads TSWWSYY; CDR2 reads QGS. CDR3 in DNA: TGTGCTCTTGGGGAACTATCTTACCCCTGGGGGATACGTGATTCCAGACCTCTGATCTTT. This gives the protein CALGELSYPWGIRDSRPLIF.

Worth noting for this clone: TCRdb's entry gives the protein of a much larger clone, which mismatches this DNA's translation at residue 4, likely from a read error; the protein reported here is translated from the DNA. This rearrangement joins TRDV2 to TRDJ3, with TRDD3 identical over 9 bases. Matching the DNA to germline supplied the J gene, which TCRdb does not give. V lost 5 bases to trimming and J lost 0 bases; unmatched junction nucleotides: 19. This CDR3 contains 22 residues. Germline CDR1 is GEAIGNYY and CDR2 is EKD. The CDR3 bases are TGTGCCTGTGGCATCCTACCCCGTACTGGGGGACTACTCTCCTGGGACACCCGACAGATGTTTTTC. As protein: CACGILPRTGGLLSWDTRQMFF.

This clone has more than one count but fewer than ten. This likely traces to a read error, being one base from a far larger clone. The sample contains more than one DNA sequence encoding this CDR3. The rearrangement joins TRDV2 to TRDJ1; 12 positions agree with TRDD3. CDR1 GEAIGNYY and CDR2 EKD come from the germline V gene. The CDR3 extends over 19 amino acids. CDR3 coding DNA: TGTGCCTGTGATCCCCTTACTGGGGGATACTCAGAGTACACTGATAAACTCATCTTT. This encodes CACDPLTGGYSEYTDKLIF.

This clone was recorded at least ten times. Other DNA sequences within the sample encode an identical CDR3. This chain links TRDV1 with TRDJ1; D uncertain. Trimming removed 0 bases from V and 0 bases from J, with 29 bases in between. Germline V gene data show CDR1 as TSWWSYY and CDR2 as QGS. CDR3 size: 22 residues. CDR3 amino acids: CALGELGPRASSAAGYTDKLIF. The DNA for the CDR3 is TGTGCTCTTGGGGAACTAGGTCCGAGAGCCTCCTCCGCCGCGGGGTACACCGATAAACTCATCTTT.

This clone was seen ten or more times. The chain links TRDV1 to TRDJ2, with 10 bases lining up with TRDD3. Per the germline V gene, CDR1 is TSWWSYY and CDR2 is QGS. The V and J ends lost 1 base and 2 bases, in that order; junction bases with no gene match: 34. This CDR3 spans 27 amino acids. CDR3 sequence (DNA): TGTGCTCTTGGGGAACGGCCTATTTCACGCATTCACACGGATACTGGGGGATCCAGGTGGTTGACAGCACAACTCTTCTTT. This sequence encodes CALGERPISRIHTDTGGSRWLTAQLFF.

This clone was counted between two and nine times. A read error likely explains this, since a far larger clone differs by one base. Other DNA sequences from this sample encode an identical CDR3 as well. The chain employs TRDV2 and TRDJ1; 11 bases line up with TRDD3. In the absence of a J gene in TCRdb, the DNA was matched to germline to assign it here. The germline CDR1 and CDR2 sequences are GEAIGNYY and EKD. V dropped 3 bases and J dropped 2; count of bases not matched to a gene: 10. The CDR3 has 17 amino acids. CDR3 bases: TGTGCCTGTGACTCCTTACTGGGGGATAAGAATACCGATAAACTCATCTTT. This gives the protein CACDSLLGDKNTDKLIF.

In this sample, this clone turned up many times. TCRdb's protein for this DNA is that of a much larger clone and differs from the translation at residue 13, likely a read error; the protein shown is the DNA translation. This sequence joins TRDV2 and TRDJ1, with 10 positions matching TRDD3. The germline CDR1 and CDR2 sequences are GEAIGNYY and EKD. The CDR3 contains 17 residues. The J segment lost 7 bases and the V segment lost 0 bases, leaving 13 bases of the junction unmatched. The CDR3 protein is CACDTVGGYADPGKLIF. The CDR3 DNA is TGTGCCTGTGACACCGTAGGGGGATACGCGGATCCCGGTAAACTCATCTTT.

This clone was observed at least ten times. A far larger clone is one nucleotide away, so this likely arose from a read error. Additional DNA sequences in this sample encode the identical CDR3. V is TRDV1 and J is TRDJ1; D remains unclear. This CDR3 comprises 20 residues. Germline lookup yields CDR1 TSWWSYY and CDR2 QGS. In DNA, the CDR3 is TGTGCCCTTGGGCCTATCTCCCTGGCCCTCCCCCGAGGTGATTCCGATAAACTCATCTTT. It codes for CALGPISLALPRGDSDKLIF.

As to this clone: For this DNA, TCRdb reports the protein of a much larger clone, which diverges at residue 5, most likely from a read error; the protein presented here is translated directly from the DNA. The J gene is TRDJ1, the V gene TRDV1; D unclear. The CDR3 extends over 12 amino acids. In germline, CDR1 is TSWWSYY, CDR2 QGS. V was pared by 9 bases and J by 4 bases, with 12 bases between. The CDR3 sequence: CALLTRGDKLIF. CDR3 nucleotide sequence: TGTGCTCTCCTAACCCGGGGCGATAAACTCATCTTT.

This clone was seen a few times. A far larger clone is only one base removed, so a read error is likely. J is TRDJ1 and V is TRDV1, with 8 bases lining up with TRDD3. Assignment of the J gene here rests on matching the DNA to germline, because TCRdb gives none. Germline lookup yields CDR1 TSWWSYY and CDR2 QGS. The CDR3 extends over 19 amino acids. This chain's CDR3 is CALGEQRYWGPQHTDKLIF. The CDR3 coding sequence is TGTGCCCTTGGGGAACAAAGATACTGGGGGCCGCAACACACCGATAAACTCATCTTT.

At least ten counts were recorded for this clone. This chain connects TRDV1 to TRDJ1; 10 positions agree with TRDD3. Germline CDR1 and CDR2: TSWWSYY and QGS. Trimming at V came to 3 bases and at J to 3 bases, leaving 22 bases not matched to a gene. The CDR3 runs 21 residues. The CDR3 region has the DNA TGTGCTCTTGGGGATCCCTTCCTATCGTTGTTGGGGGGATACGAGGCCGATAAACTCATCTTT. As protein: CALGDPFLSLLGGYEADKLIF.

This clone was detected many times. A read error likely explains why the TCRdb protein, taken from a much larger clone, differs from this DNA's translation at residue 7; the protein shown is translated from the DNA. The chain combines TRDV2 with TRDJ1, with 12 bases that match TRDD3. From germline, CDR1 is GEAIGNYY and CDR2 EKD. V trimming: 0 bases; J trimming: 5 bases; junction bases outside the gene matches: 9. The CDR3 totals 17 residues. CDR3 sequence (DNA): TGTGCCTGTGACACCGTCGGTGCTGGGGGATACGGGGATAAACTCATCTTT. It is translated as CACDTVGAGGYGDKLIF.

This clone showed up just a few times. The likely explanation is a read error, given a far larger clone one base away. This same CDR3 is encoded by further DNA sequences in the sample. The V and J genes are TRDV1 and TRDJ1; a weak D match, TRDD2 (5 bases). Looked up from germline, CDR1 is TSWWSYY and CDR2 is QGS. This CDR3 region has 21 residues. The germline V and J ends were trimmed by 0 bases and 0 bases, with 26 bases remaining between them. Written as DNA, the CDR3 is TGTGCTCTTGGGGAACTTAAACCTTGCCGATTGATCCTAAAGTACACCGATAAACTCATCTTT. Translated: CALGELKPCRLILKYTDKLIF.

Note on this clone: This likely traces to a read error, being one base from a far larger clone. Other DNA sequences in this specimen translate into the identical CDR3. J is TRDJ1 and V is TRDV1; D is ambiguous. The CDR3 has 12 residues. V shed 6 bases and J shed 6 bases, with 11 bases lying between them. Germline assignment: CDR1 TSWWSYY and CDR2 QGS. This CDR3 is CALGELRYKLIF. The CDR3 nucleotides are TGTGCTCTTGGAGAATTGCGGTATAAACTCATCTTT.

This clone occurred a few times. A far larger clone is one nucleotide away, so this likely arose from a read error. Other DNA sequences in this sample translate to the same CDR3. The chain carries TRDV1 and TRDJ1, with 10 bases fitting TRDD3. CDR1 and CDR2 from the germline V gene are TSWWSYY and QGS. The CDR3 contains 24 residues. The CDR3 reads CALGELVTTSVGFWGITYTDKLIF. The DNA of the CDR3 is TGTGCTCTCGGGGAACTAGTTACCACCTCTGTGGGGTTCTGGGGGATAACCTACACCGATAAACTCATCTTT.

On this clone itself: A far larger clone is only one base removed, so a read error is likely. The chain carries TRDV1 and TRDJ1, with TRDD2 as a possible D gene (6 bases). Because TCRdb records no J gene, it was assigned here through a match of the DNA to germline. V shed 6 bases and J shed 5 bases, with 28 bases lying between them. The CDR3 length is 18 residues. Per germline, CDR1 TSWWSYY and CDR2 QGS. CDR3: CALGINVLGVLPYDKLIF. CDR3 in DNA: TGTGCTCTTGGTATTAATGTCCTTGGAGTACTTCCTTATGATAAACTCATCTTT.

Comment on this clone: A read error likely explains this, since a far larger clone differs by one base. This sample includes further DNA sequences coding for the same CDR3. The J gene has no call, while the V gene is TRDV1; TRDD3 is the table's D call and was not checked against the DNA. The CDR3 has 15 residues. CDR1 is TSWWSYY and CDR2 is QGS in the germline V gene. The CDR3 here is CALGEGSLYTDKLIF. The DNA for the CDR3 is TGTGCTCTTGGGGAAGGGTCCCTATACACCGATAAACTCATCTTC.

At least ten counts were recorded for this clone. The V call is TRDV2, the J call TRDJ3; TRDD3 agrees at 10 bases. Germline V CDR1 and CDR2: GEAIGNYY, EKD. With V trimmed by 0 bases and J by 0 bases, 10 bases remained unmatched. CDR3 length equals 21 residues. The CDR3, as DNA: TGTGCCTGTGACACCGTACTGGGGGATCCTTCTAGCTCCTGGGACACCCGACAGATGTTTTTC. Translated: CACDTVLGDPSSSWDTRQMFF.

This clone counts as medium-sized (0.01 to 0.1%). The chain is built from TRDV2 and TRDJ3; TRDD3 agrees at 10 bases. The trim removed 1 base at V and 2 bases at J, leaving 4 bases unmatched. There are 18 residues in the CDR3. Germline V gene lookup returns CDR1 GEAIGNYY and CDR2 EKD. CDR3 protein: CACDTGGYSPWDTRQMFF. DNA for the CDR3: TGTGCCTGTGACACTGGGGGATACTCCCCCTGGGACACCCGACAGATGTTTTTC.

This clone was seen a few times. This may stem from a read error, because a much larger clone lies one nucleotide away. The J gene is TRDJ1, the V gene TRDV1; D may be TRDD3 (5 bases). The J gene was missing in TCRdb and was found by matching the end of the DNA to germline. The V end lost 1 base, the J end lost 3 bases, and 15 bases lay between the germline ends. The CDR3 spans 16 residues. Germline lookup yields CDR1 TSWWSYY and CDR2 QGS. For the CDR3, the DNA is TGTGCTCTTGGGGAACCCCTGGGCTGGTACGCCGATAAACTCATCTTT. The encoded protein is CALGEPLGWYADKLIF.

This clone was picked up many times. TCRdb records a much larger clone's protein for this DNA, with a difference at residue 4 that likely arises from a read error; the protein given is the translation of the DNA. V and J are TRDV2 and TRDJ1; D is uncertain. The CDR3 consists of 17 residues. Per germline, CDR1 GEAIGNYY and CDR2 EKD. The CDR3 sequence is CACGTVSSPGYTDKLIF. The CDR3 DNA sequence: TGTGCCTGTGGCACCGTGTCCTCTCCGGGGTACACCGATAAACTCATCTTT.

This clone was counted only a few times. It differs at one base from a far larger clone, so likely a read error. Other DNA sequences in the sample encode the same CDR3. This rearrangement joins TRDV1 to TRDJ1; 11 positions agree with TRDD3. The J gene is not listed in TCRdb, so it was assigned here from a DNA match to germline. The CDR3 loop spans 14 amino acids. Per the germline V gene, CDR1 is TSWWSYY and CDR2 is QGS. The ends lost 4 bases at V and 8 bases at J; junction bases unmatched: 6. The CDR3: CALGADWGINKLIF. DNA for the CDR3: TGTGCTCTTGGGGCCGACTGGGGGATAAACAAACTCATCTTT.

For this clone: TCRdb pairs this DNA with a much larger clone's protein that differs at residue 4, likely a read error; the protein shown was translated from the DNA. The CDR3, as DNA: TGTGCCTGTGCCACGAAGGGGGCTGCGTACACCGATAAACTCATCTTT. It codes for CACATKGAAYTDKLIF. This chain uses TRDV2 with TRDJ1, with a tentative D call TRDD3 (5 bases). Because TCRdb records no J gene, it was assigned here through a match of the DNA to germline. Trimming pared 5 bases from V and 0 bases from J, leaving 18 bases between. In germline, CDR1 is GEAIGNYY, CDR2 EKD. CDR3 length equals 16 residues.

Concerning this clone: Since a much larger clone is just one base distant, this may be a read error. In the same sample, other DNA sequences code for this CDR3. The gene calls are TRDV1 and TRDJ1; TRDD3 agrees at 11 bases. CDR1 and CDR2 (germline): TSWWSYY, QGS. This CDR3 has 19 amino acids. J was trimmed by 13 bases and V by 5 bases; bases with no gene match: 27. CDR3 region: CALGIPSGLGDKNTDKPIF. Here the CDR3 DNA reads TGTGCTCTTGGGATCCCATCCGGACTGGGGGATAAGAACACCGATAAGCCCATCTTT.

This clone was observed a few times. The protein in TCRdb stems from a much larger clone and differs at residue 11 from this DNA's translation, likely a read error; here the protein is translated from the DNA. The genes are TRDV2 and TRDJ3, with TRDD3 matching 12 bases. TCRdb records no J gene; here it was assigned by comparing the DNA to germline. This CDR3 spans 21 amino acids. The germline CDR1 and CDR2 sequences are GEAIGNYY and EKD. V shed 3 bases, J shed 0 bases, and the junction held 11 bases outside the gene matches. The CDR3 DNA sequence: TGTGCCTGTGACCAAGTACTGGGGGATACTCGCAGCTCCTGGGACACCCGACAGATGTTTTTC. This sequence encodes CACDQVLGDTRSSWDTRQMFF.

This clone showed up many times. The CDR3 DNA is TGTGCTCTTGGGATAATTTCTAACACTGGGGGGCCGTACACCGATAAACTCATCTTT. Residues: CALGIISNTGGPYTDKLIF. This chain links TRDV1 with TRDJ1; 8 nucleotides align to TRDD3. The ends lost 5 bases at V and 0 bases at J; junction bases unmatched: 17. The CDR3 length is 19 residues. Germline V gene lookup returns CDR1 TSWWSYY and CDR2 QGS.